The source of this TCR beta chain is a study of blood T cell repertoires in COVID-19. Data came from immunoSEQ multiplex PCR; TCRdb stores just in-frame clones and leaves some out. The sample holds 250,000 to 350,000 clones, around 87% seen once. This study enrolled people aged roughly 18 to 100 from around 26 US geographic areas. Categorization into cohorts depended on clinical history that participants reported. This CDR3 is 15 amino acids long. V gave up 3 bases and J gave up 0 bases; unmatched junction bases: 3. Germline-derived CDR1 and CDR2 are SQVTM and ANQGSEA. The sample taken for sequencing was PBMCs or T cells enriched from blood (not recorded which). The sequence derives from a woman aged 18-29 years with acute COVID-19. The chain carries TRBV29-1 and TRBJ2-3; TRBD2 matches 10 bases. The CDR3 DNA reads TGCAGCGTTGATGGGACTAGCGAAAGCACAGATACGCAGTATTTT. Protein: CSVDGTSESTDTQYF.